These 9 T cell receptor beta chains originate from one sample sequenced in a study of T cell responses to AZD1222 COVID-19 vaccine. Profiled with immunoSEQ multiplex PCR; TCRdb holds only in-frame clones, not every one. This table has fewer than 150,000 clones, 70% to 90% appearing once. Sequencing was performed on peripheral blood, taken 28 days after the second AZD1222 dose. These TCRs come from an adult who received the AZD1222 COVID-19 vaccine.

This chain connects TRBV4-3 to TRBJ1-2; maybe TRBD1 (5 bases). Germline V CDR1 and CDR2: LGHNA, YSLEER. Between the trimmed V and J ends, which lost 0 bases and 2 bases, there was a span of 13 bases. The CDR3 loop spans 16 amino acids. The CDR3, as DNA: TGCGCCAGCAGCCAAGATTGGGGACGGATAAACTATGGCTACACCTTC. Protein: CASSQDWGRINYGYTF.

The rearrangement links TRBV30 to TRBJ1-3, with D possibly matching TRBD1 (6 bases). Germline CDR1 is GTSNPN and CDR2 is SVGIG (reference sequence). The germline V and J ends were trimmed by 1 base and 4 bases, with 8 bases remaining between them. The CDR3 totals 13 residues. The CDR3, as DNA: TGTGCCTGGAGTGCACAGGGAGGAAACACCATATATTTT. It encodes CAWSAQGGNTIYF.

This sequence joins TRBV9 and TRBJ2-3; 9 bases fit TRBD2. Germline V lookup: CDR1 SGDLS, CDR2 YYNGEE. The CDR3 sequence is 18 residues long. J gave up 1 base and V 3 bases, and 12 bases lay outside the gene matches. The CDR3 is CASSGVGEREVRTDTQYF. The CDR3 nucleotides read TGTGCCAGCAGCGGAGTAGGCGAGCGGGAGGTGCGCACAGATACGCAGTATTTT. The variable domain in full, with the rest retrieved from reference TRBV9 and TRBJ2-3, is DSGVTQTPKHLITATGQRVTLRCSPRSGDLSVYWYQQSLDQGLQFLIQYYNGEERAKGNILERFSAQQFPDLHSELNLSSLELGDSALYFCASSGVGEREVRTDTQYFGPGTRLTVL.

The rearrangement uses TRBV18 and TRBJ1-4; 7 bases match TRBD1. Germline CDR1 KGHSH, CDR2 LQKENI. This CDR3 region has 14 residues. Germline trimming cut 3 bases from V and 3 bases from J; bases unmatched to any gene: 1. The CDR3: CASSPGQPNEKLFF. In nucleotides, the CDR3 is TGTGCCAGCTCACCGGGACAGCCTAATGAAAAACTGTTTTTT.

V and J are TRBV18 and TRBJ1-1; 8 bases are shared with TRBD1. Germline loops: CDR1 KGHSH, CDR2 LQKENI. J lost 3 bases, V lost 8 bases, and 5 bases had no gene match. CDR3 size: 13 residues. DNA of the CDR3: TGTGCCAGCGGACAGGGAGGGGACACTGAAGCTTTCTTT. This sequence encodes CASGQGGDTEAFF.

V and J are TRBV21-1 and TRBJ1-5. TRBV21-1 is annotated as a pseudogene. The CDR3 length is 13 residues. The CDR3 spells CASSIPPLQPQHF. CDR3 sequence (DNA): TGTGCCAGCAGCATTCCCCCTCTTCAGCCCCAGCATTTT.

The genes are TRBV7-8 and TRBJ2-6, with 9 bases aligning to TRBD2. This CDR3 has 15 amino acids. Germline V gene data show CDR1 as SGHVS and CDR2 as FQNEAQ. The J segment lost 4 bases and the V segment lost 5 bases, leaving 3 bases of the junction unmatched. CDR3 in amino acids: CASSPTSGGANVLTF. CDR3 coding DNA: TGTGCCAGCAGCCCGACTAGCGGAGGGGCCAACGTCCTGACTTTC.

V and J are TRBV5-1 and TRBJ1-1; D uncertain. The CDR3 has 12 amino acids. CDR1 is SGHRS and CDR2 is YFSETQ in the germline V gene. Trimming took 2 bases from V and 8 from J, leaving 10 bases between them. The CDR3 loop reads CASSLLIGEAFF. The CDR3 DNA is TGCGCCAGCAGCTTACTTATAGGCGAAGCTTTCTTT.

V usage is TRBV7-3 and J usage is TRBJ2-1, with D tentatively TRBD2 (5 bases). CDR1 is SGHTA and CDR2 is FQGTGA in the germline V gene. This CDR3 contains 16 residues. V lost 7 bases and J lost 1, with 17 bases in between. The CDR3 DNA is TGTGCCAGCAACACGGGAAGGGCGGAATCCTACAATGAGCAGTTCTTC. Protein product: CASNTGRAESYNEQFF.